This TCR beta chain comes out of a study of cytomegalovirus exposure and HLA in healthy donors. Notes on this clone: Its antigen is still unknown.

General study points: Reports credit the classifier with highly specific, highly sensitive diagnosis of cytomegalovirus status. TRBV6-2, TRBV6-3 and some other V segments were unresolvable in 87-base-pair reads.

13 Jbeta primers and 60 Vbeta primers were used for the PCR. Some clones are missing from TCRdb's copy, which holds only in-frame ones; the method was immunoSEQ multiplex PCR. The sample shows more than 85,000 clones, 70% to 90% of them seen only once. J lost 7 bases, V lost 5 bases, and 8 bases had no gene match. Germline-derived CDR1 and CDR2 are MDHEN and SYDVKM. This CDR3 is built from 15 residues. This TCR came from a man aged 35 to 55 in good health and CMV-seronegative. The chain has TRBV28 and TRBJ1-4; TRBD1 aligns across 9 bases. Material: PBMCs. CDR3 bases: TGTGCCAGCAGTCCACCCGGGACAGGGCGTGAAAAACTGTTTTTT. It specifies CASSPPGTGREKLFF.